This is a list of T cell receptor beta chains from one sample in a study of response to subunit inactivated influenza vaccine. From the RT-PCR reads, TCRdb called clonotypes with MiXCR, one entry per CDR3 protein. The sample lists 450,000 to 700,000 distinct CDR3 sequences, approximately 15% occurring once. The sequencing used PBMCs from blood, collected approximately 13 days after vaccination. These receptors all come from a man aged 50-60 years who received an inactivated influenza vaccine. Both conserved end residues are part of each CDR3. Each record gives: J gene, V gene, clone size, D gene, CDR3 protein, CDR3 DNA. A D gene is named only where the DNA matches it firmly. Expanded clones are given a class, and other clones once, few, many or no size at all.

TRBJ1-6 TRBV5-1 few NA CASSLGGSYNSPLHF TGCGCCAGCAGCTTGGGCGGCTCCTATAATTCACCCCTCCACTTT
TRBJ2-5 TRBV12-3/TRBV12-4 few NA CASSFGEGTQYF TGTGCCAGCAGTTTTGGGGAAGGGACCCAGTACTTC
TRBJ2-1 TRBV5-1 NA NA CASSLGDRPSYNEQFF TGCGCCAGCAGCTTGGGTGACAGGCCTTCCTACAATGAGCAGTTCTTC
TRBJ2-2 TRBV11-2 NA NA CASSGSWTGELFF TGTGCCAGCAGCGGTTCGTGGACCGGGGAGCTGTTTTTT
TRBJ1-1 TRBV4-3 NA NA CASSQDRVTGAFF TGCGCCAGCAGCCAAGATCGAGTTACGGGAGCTTTCTTT
TRBJ2-5 TRBV11-2 NA NA CASSLVQGGQETQYF TGTGCCAGCAGCTTAGTTCAGGGAGGTCAAGAGACCCAGTACTTC
TRBJ1-4 TRBV12-3/TRBV12-4 NA NA CASAWGWNEKLFF TGTGCCAGCGCGTGGGGCTGGAATGAAAAACTGTTTTTT
TRBJ2-3 TRBV29-1 NA NA CSVGRGGRTDTQYF TGCAGCGTTGGTAGAGGCGGGCGTACAGATACGCAGTATTTT
TRBJ2-5 TRBV7-2 few TRBD2 CASSLVPRTSGATQYF TGTGCCAGCAGCTTAGTTCCCCGGACTAGCGGGGCCACCCAGTACTTC
TRBJ2-3 TRBV7-2 many NA CASSLAGTTDTQYF TGTGCCAGCAGCTTAGCGGGAACCACAGATACGCAGTATTTT
TRBJ1-2 TRBV5-1 few NA CASSLDEGPDPNYGYTF TGCGCCAGCAGCTTGGATGAGGGGCCGGACCCTAACTATGGCTACACCTTC
TRBJ2-1 TRBV7-2 NA TRBD2 CASSLRGGLAPNEQFF TGTGCCAGCAGCCTCAGGGGTGGACTAGCCCCCAATGAGCAGTTCTTC
TRBJ1-6 TRBV20-1 few NA CSATRDVGSPLHF TGCAGTGCTACCCGGGACGTTGGATCACCCCTCCACTTT
TRBJ2-2 TRBV5-1 NA NA CASSSRGWGPSGELFF TGCGCCAGCAGCTCCCGGGGGTGGGGTCCCTCCGGGGAGCTGTTTTTT
TRBJ1-1 TRBV12-3/TRBV12-4 NA NA CASSLERGKEAFF TGTGCCAGCAGTTTAGAGCGCGGGAAAGAAGCTTTCTTT
TRBJ2-1 TRBV9 NA TRBD2 CASRASGDNQNEQFF TGTGCCAGCAGGGCTAGCGGGGATAACCAGAATGAGCAGTTCTTC
TRBJ1-1 TRBV12-3/TRBV12-4 NA NA CASSFYKTEAFF TGTGCCAGCAGTTTTTATAAAACTGAAGCTTTCTTT
TRBJ2-2 TRBV11-1 NA TRBD2 CASSRTSGRSTGELFF TGTGCCAGCAGCCGGACTAGCGGGAGGAGTACCGGGGAGCTGTTTTTT
TRBJ1-1 TRBV20-1 many NA CSAREGTVMNTEAFF TGCAGTGCTAGAGAGGGAACAGTCATGAACACTGAAGCTTTCTTT
TRBJ2-2 TRBV4-1 NA NA CASSQAPRGNGELFF TGCGCCAGCAGCCAAGCCCCCAGAGGTAACGGGGAGCTGTTTTTT
TRBJ1-1 TRBV6-1 NA TRBD1 CASSTRDRVTEAFF TGTGCCAGCAGTACCCGGGACAGGGTCACTGAAGCTTTCTTT
TRBJ2-7 TRBV7-8 NA NA CASSLRRNSYEQYF TGTGCCAGCAGCTTACGGCGGAACTCCTACGAGCAGTACTTC
TRBJ1-1 TRBV14 NA NA CASSQVAGGNTEAFF TGTGCCAGCAGCCAAGTGGCGGGGGGGAACACTGAAGCTTTCTTT
TRBJ2-1 TRBV30 once NA CAWNPGRMGASKQFF TGTGCCTGGAACCCCGGGCGTATGGGAGCCTCGAAGCAGTTCTTC
TRBJ2-5 TRBV12-3/TRBV12-4 NA TRBD2 CASSFLASGSQETQYF TGTGCCAGCAGTTTCTTGGCTAGCGGGAGCCAAGAGACCCAGTACTTC
TRBJ2-7 TRBV7-9 NA NA CASSLDRDTEYEQYF TGTGCCAGCAGCTTAGATAGGGACACTGAGTACGAGCAGTACTTC
TRBJ2-1 TRBV28 NA NA CASTLGQGYNEQFF TGTGCCAGCACATTGGGGCAGGGCTACAATGAGCAGTTCTTC
TRBJ2-7 TRBV28 few TRBD1 CASSWTGPNEQYF TGTGCCAGCAGTTGGACAGGGCCCAACGAGCAGTACTTC
TRBJ1-2 TRBV2 many NA CASSETSYGYTF TGTGCCAGCAGTGAGACATCTTATGGCTACACCTTC
TRBJ2-1 TRBV5-1 NA NA CASSLGGNYPYNEQFF TGCGCCAGCAGCTTGGGCGGGAACTACCCCTACAATGAGCAGTTCTTC
TRBJ2-1 TRBV10-3 NA NA CAILRDNEQFF TGTGCCATCCTAAGGGACAATGAGCAGTTCTTC
TRBJ2-2 TRBV28 many TRBD1 CASRDSRIPNTGELFF TGTGCCAGCCGGGACAGCCGAATCCCGAACACCGGGGAGCTGTTTTTT
TRBJ2-1 TRBV7-6 few NA CASSLAEGDEQFF TGTGCCAGCAGCTTAGCGGAGGGGGATGAGCAGTTCTTC
TRBJ2-4 TRBV6-1 few TRBD2 CASSTPAGEGYIQYF TGTGCCAGCAGTACCCCAGCGGGAGAAGGATACATTCAGTACTTC
TRBJ1-4 TRBV4-1 few NA CASSQVPGANEKLFF TGCGCCAGCAGCCAAGTACCAGGGGCTAATGAAAAACTGTTTTTT
TRBJ1-2 TRBV20-1 NA NA CSARGGTNHYGYTF TGCAGTGCCCGGGGGGGGACTAATCACTATGGCTACACCTTC
TRBJ2-1 TRBV5-1 many NA CASSLDQYNEQFF TGCGCCAGCAGCTTGGACCAATACAATGAGCAGTTCTTC
TRBJ2-7 TRBV12-3/TRBV12-4 NA TRBD2 CASSLRASGVVGEQYF TGTGCCAGCAGTTTAAGGGCTAGCGGGGTGGTTGGGGAGCAGTACTTC
TRBJ1-1 TRBV27 many NA CASSFTQGNSMNTEAFF TGTGCCAGCAGTTTCACACAGGGCAATAGTATGAACACTGAAGCTTTCTTT
TRBJ2-5 TRBV18 many NA CASSPPKPGSSRQETQYF TGTGCCAGCTCACCACCGAAGCCCGGGAGCTCTCGACAAGAGACCCAGTACTTC
TRBJ1-2 TRBV15 many NA CATSRQGNYGYTF TGTGCCACCAGCAGACAGGGGAACTATGGCTACACCTTC
TRBJ1-4 TRBV29-1 few NA CSVRIGAANEKLFF TGCAGCGTTCGCATAGGGGCGGCTAATGAAAAACTGTTTTTT
TRBJ2-7 TRBV6-2/TRBV6-3 few TRBD2 CASSRTSGFYEQYF TGTGCCAGCAGTCGGACTAGCGGGTTCTACGAGCAGTACTTC
TRBJ2-1 TRBV7-3 few TRBD2 CASSPRTSPGFAEQFF TGTGCCAGCAGCCCGCGGACTAGTCCTGGATTTGCTGAGCAGTTCTTC
TRBJ2-3 TRBV5-1 few TRBD1 CASSLQGARDTQYF TGCGCCAGCAGCCTTCAGGGGGCAAGAGATACGCAGTATTTT
TRBJ2-3 TRBV5-5 NA NA CASSTGTLTDTQYF TGTGCCAGCAGCACCGGGACTTTGACGGATACGCAGTATTTT
TRBJ1-2 TRBV12-3/TRBV12-4 few NA CASSPTRDLGYTF TGTGCCAGCAGTCCCACCCGGGACCTTGGCTACACCTTC
TRBJ1-2 TRBV2 few TRBD1 CASSELDRAYGYTF TGTGCCAGCAGTGAACTGGACAGGGCCTATGGCTACACCTTC
TRBJ2-1 TRBV20-1 few NA CSARGRLGGYSNEQFF TGCAGTGCTAGAGGCAGGCTCGGGGGCTACAGCAATGAGCAGTTCTTC
TRBJ1-2 TRBV6-2/TRBV6-3 few TRBD1 CASSYPRDRGSGYTF TGTGCCAGCAGTTACCCCCGGGACAGGGGTTCTGGCTACACCTTC
TRBJ2-2 TRBV4-3 few TRBD2 CASSQDRLAELNTGELFF TGCGCCAGCAGCCAAGATAGACTAGCGGAATTAAACACCGGGGAGCTGTTTTTT
TRBJ1-2 TRBV29-1 NA NA CSDRKGYGYTF TGCAGCGACCGAAAAGGGTATGGCTACACCTTC
TRBJ2-6 TRBV19 few TRBD2 CASRPGLELTGANVLTF TGTGCCAGTAGACCGGGACTAGAGCTGACAGGGGCCAACGTCCTGACTTTC
TRBJ2-6 TRBV6-1 few NA CASKDLYSGANVLTF TGTGCCAGCAAAGACTTATACTCTGGGGCCAACGTCCTGACTTTC
TRBJ2-7 TRBV20-1 few TRBD2 CSARDLGLAGLAYEQYF TGCAGTGCTAGAGATCTGGGACTAGCGGGACTAGCCTACGAGCAGTACTTC
TRBJ2-2 TRBV15 many NA CATSRERYTGELFF TGTGCCACCAGCAGAGAGCGATACACCGGGGAGCTGTTTTTT
TRBJ2-2 TRBV5-1 many TRBD2 CASSLSGRNTGELFF TGCGCCAGCAGCTTAAGCGGGAGGAACACCGGGGAGCTGTTTTTT
TRBJ1-2 TRBV6-6 many TRBD1 CASSSISGGGYTF TGTGCCAGCAGTTCTATCTCAGGGGGCGGCTACACCTTC
TRBJ2-2 TRBV20-1 NA NA CSARWMTGELFF TGCAGTGCTAGATGGATGACCGGGGAGCTGTTTTTT